A single sample is the source of the 26 T cell receptor beta chains below, sequenced in a study of blood T cell repertoires in COVID-19. TCRdb's table, derived via immunoSEQ multiplex PCR, lists solely in-frame clones and lacks some. The sample contains roughly 56,000 clones, approximately 91% of which appear only once. The sample consisted of peripheral blood. These receptors were obtained from a man aged 50-60 years with active COVID-19.

This chain links TRBV19 with TRBJ1-4; no clear D gene. The CDR3 totals 15 residues. V lost 1 base to trimming and J lost 7 bases, with 13 bases between them. The germline gives CDR1 LNHDA, CDR2 SQIVND (reference sequence). In DNA form, the CDR3 reads TGTGCCAGTAGTATAGGAAGTGGGCACCCTGAAAAACTGTTTTTT. This translates into CASSIGSGHPEKLFF.

The chain uses TRBV4-1 and TRBJ1-2; 9 bases fit TRBD1. From germline, CDR1 is MGHRA and CDR2 YSYEKL. The length of the CDR3 is 16 residues. V trimming: 4 bases; J trimming: 4 bases; junction bases outside the gene matches: 10. CDR3 residues: CASSPGQGRVLYGYTF. The CDR3 region has the DNA TGCGCCAGCAGCCCGGGACAGGGACGCGTCCTCTATGGCTACACCTTC.

The chain links TRBV28 to TRBJ1-5; possible D gene TRBD1, 5 bases. The germline CDR1 and CDR2 sequences are MDHEN and SYDVKM. Trimming removed 6 bases at V and 3 bases at J, with 15 bases between. There are 15 residues in the CDR3. The CDR3 bases are TGTGCCAGCAGCCAGGGAGGCGGATCCAATCAGCCCCAGCATTTT. Amino acid sequence: CASSQGGGSNQPQHF. The full variable domain, in which reference TRBV28 and TRBJ1-5 provide the parts outside the CDR3, is DVKVTQSSRYLVKRTGEKVFLECVQDMDHENMFWYRQDPGLGLRLIYFSYDVKMKEKGDIPEGYSVSREKKERFSLILESASTNQTSMYLCASSQGGGSNQPQHFGDGTRLSIL.

This rearrangement joins TRBV11-3 to TRBJ2-1; TRBD1 might be the D (5 bases). The V gene lost 2 bases and the J gene lost 8 bases, with 10 bases spanning the gap. Germline CDR1 and CDR2: SGHNT and YENEEA. There are 13 residues in the CDR3. The DNA for the CDR3 is TGTGCCAGCAGCTTATCAGGGCTCGATGAGCAGTTCTTC. Residues: CASSLSGLDEQFF.

In the case of this clone: The sample has other DNA sequences that encode this CDR3 too. The chain joins TRBV5-5 to TRBJ1-5; 9 nucleotides agree with TRBD1. The CDR3 has 15 amino acids. Germline CDR1 is SGHKS and CDR2 is YYEKEE (reference sequence). V lost 3 bases and J lost 7; bases outside the gene matches: 8. The CDR3 region is CASSYSGQGGQPQHF. In nucleotides, the CDR3 is TGTGCCAGCAGCTATTCGGGACAGGGAGGACAGCCCCAGCATTTT.

The chain joins TRBV27 to TRBJ2-1; the match to TRBD2 covers 8 bases. Germline loops: CDR1 MNHEY, CDR2 SMNVEV (reference sequence). The ends lost 8 bases at V and 6 bases at J; junction bases unmatched: 12. The CDR3 has 15 residues. Here the CDR3 reads CASGPISGKINEQFF. The CDR3 DNA sequence: TGTGCCAGCGGACCTATTAGCGGGAAGATCAATGAGCAGTTCTTC.

The chain combines TRBV6-2 or TRBV6-3 with TRBJ2-3, with TRBD2 matching over 12 bases. Unmatched junction bases numbered 4, after V lost 2 bases and J lost 4 bases. The germline gives CDR1 MNHEY, CDR2 SVGEGT. This CDR3 contains 16 residues. The CDR3 sequence: CASSYLAGGLADTQYF. The CDR3 nucleotides read TGTGCCAGCAGTTACCTAGCGGGGGGGCTCGCAGATACGCAGTATTTT.

This rearrangement joins TRBV5-4 to TRBJ2-7; TRBD1 aligns across 10 bases. This CDR3 is 14 amino acids long. The trim removed 0 bases at V and 6 bases at J, leaving 3 bases unmatched. Germline CDR1 SGHNT, CDR2 YYREEE (reference sequence). CDR3 amino acids: CASSLGTGGFEQYF. For the CDR3, the DNA is TGTGCCAGCAGCTTGGGGACAGGGGGTTTCGAGCAGTACTTC.

This clone is termed medium-sized (0.01 to 0.1%). The chain couples TRBV9 to TRBJ1-5; weak D call: TRBD1 (6 bases). Germline V gives CDR1 SGDLS, CDR2 YYNGEE. The CDR3 has 14 residues. V lost 0 bases and J lost 6, with 10 bases in between. The CDR3 region has the DNA TGTGCCAGCAGCGTAGGTACAGGGAGTCAGCCCCAGCATTTT. Its translation: CASSVGTGSQPQHF. Full variable domain (missing parts from reference TRBV9 and TRBJ1-5): DSGVTQTPKHLITATGQRVTLRCSPRSGDLSVYWYQQSLDQGLQFLIQYYNGEERAKGNILERFSAQQFPDLHSELNLSSLELGDSALYFCASSVGTGSQPQHFGDGTRLSIL.

The gene calls are TRBV27 and TRBJ2-5; TRBD2 aligns across 9 bases. This CDR3 is 14 amino acids long. CDR1 and CDR2 from the germline V gene are MNHEY and SMNVEV (reference sequence). J was trimmed by 7 bases and V by 0 bases; bases with no gene match: 3. The CDR3, as DNA: TGTGCCAGCAGTTTATCCGGGACTAGCTTGACCCAGTACTTC. Translated: CASSLSGTSLTQYF.

V is TRBV5-1 and J is TRBJ2-3, with D unclear. V dropped 1 base and J dropped 0 bases, with 9 bases sitting between them. The CDR3 contains 15 residues. Germline loops: CDR1 SGHRS, CDR2 YFSETQ. CDR3 nucleotides: TGCGCCAGCAGCTTGATGAGCGTAAGCACAGATACGCAGTATTTT. Amino acids: CASSLMSVSTDTQYF.

The chain carries TRBV5-1 and TRBJ2-2; possible D gene TRBD1, 6 bases. This CDR3 has 15 residues. The germline gives CDR1 SGHRS, CDR2 YFSETQ. V gave up 1 base and J gave up 8 bases, with 15 bases separating them. The CDR3 nucleotides are TGCGCCAGCAGCTTGAATAGGCCAGGGGTTGGGGAGCTGTTTTTT. This encodes CASSLNRPGVGELFF.

The chain joins TRBV18 to TRBJ2-1; D remains ambiguous. Between the trimmed V and J ends, which lost 4 bases and 0 bases, there was a span of 13 bases. From germline, CDR1 is KGHSH and CDR2 LQKENI. This CDR3 is built from 16 residues. CDR3 loop: CASSQMNASSYNEQFF. The CDR3 region has the DNA TGTGCCAGCTCACAAATGAACGCTAGCTCCTACAATGAGCAGTTCTTC.

This chain links TRBV4-3 with TRBJ1-1; weak D call: TRBD1 (6 bases). The V gene's germline CDR1 is LGHNA and CDR2 YSLEER. V was shortened by 4 bases and J by 1 base, with 13 bases between the two germline ends. The CDR3 spans 15 residues. CDR3 loop: CASSPRQDRNTEAFF. CDR3 coding DNA: TGCGCCAGCAGCCCTCGACAGGACAGGAACACTGAAGCTTTCTTT.

The V and J genes are TRBV28 and TRBJ2-7; D ambiguous. This CDR3 contains 13 residues. Looked up from germline, CDR1 is MDHEN and CDR2 is SYDVKM. Trimming left V 5 bases short and J 6 bases short, with 14 bases between. CDR3 amino acids: CASSLPLVSEQYF. The CDR3 bases are TGTGCCAGCAGTCTACCCCTCGTCTCCGAGCAGTACTTC.

This chain links TRBV2 with TRBJ1-5; the D is unclear. CDR1 and CDR2 (germline): SNHLY, FYNNEI. The CDR3 is 13 residues long. V lost 4 bases to trimming and J lost 7 bases, with 11 bases between them. This CDR3 reads CASSVDAGQPQHF. CDR3 in DNA: TGTGCCAGCAGTGTCGATGCGGGGCAGCCCCAGCATTTT.

The rearrangement uses TRBV2 and TRBJ1-5; D is possibly TRBD1 (6 bases). The V gene lost 0 bases and the J gene lost 5 bases, with 8 bases spanning the gap. This CDR3 is 14 amino acids long. The V gene's germline CDR1 is SNHLY and CDR2 FYNNEI. CDR3 coding DNA: TGTGCCAGCAGTGAAGCCGGACAGTATCAGCCCCAGCATTTT. As protein: CASSEAGQYQPQHF. Looking up the rest from reference TRBV2 and TRBJ1-5 gives the full variable domain: EPEVTQTPSHQVTQMGQEVILRCVPISNHLYFYWYRQILGQKVEFLVSFYNNEISEKSEIFDDQFSVERPDGSNFTLKIRSTKLEDSAMYFCASSEAGQYQPQHFGDGTRLSIL.

This chain uses TRBV7-8 with TRBJ2-1; 15 bases line up with TRBD2. CDR1 SGHVS and CDR2 FQNEAQ come from the germline V gene. The CDR3 is made up of 18 amino acids. Trimming at V came to 5 bases and at J to 6 bases, leaving 11 bases not matched to a gene. For the CDR3, the DNA is TGTGCCAGCAGCAGAAGGACTAGCGGGAGGGCCAGGGGCAATGAGCAGTTCTTC. It codes for CASSRRTSGRARGNEQFF.

The V gene is TRBV27, the J gene TRBJ2-1; a possible D gene is TRBD2 (5 bases). Germline V gives CDR1 MNHEY, CDR2 SMNVEV (reference sequence). This CDR3 has 15 residues. V lost 6 bases and J 6 bases, leaving 18 bases between the germline ends. CDR3 region: CASRRAVGPGNEQFF. In DNA form, the CDR3 reads TGTGCCAGCAGGAGGGCCGTAGGTCCGGGCAATGAGCAGTTCTTC.

V is TRBV9 and J is TRBJ2-3, with a tentative D call TRBD1 (5 bases). The CDR3 length is 14 residues. V was trimmed by 1 base and J by 6 bases, leaving 12 bases between them. Looked up from germline, CDR1 is SGDLS and CDR2 is YYNGEE. CDR3 sequence (DNA): TGTGCCAGCAGCGTATCAGGGATTGCCGATACGCAGTATTTT. The encoded protein is CASSVSGIADTQYF.

The gene calls are TRBV7-2 and TRBJ1-6, with D unresolved. CDR3 size: 14 residues. From germline, CDR1 is SGHTA and CDR2 FQGNSA. The germline V and J ends were trimmed by 5 bases and 6 bases, with 11 bases remaining between them. The CDR3 loop is CASSMAQSNSPLHF. CDR3 DNA sequence: TGTGCCAGCAGCATGGCTCAATCTAATTCACCCCTCCACTTT.

The chain links TRBV2 to TRBJ2-2; D possibly corresponds to TRBD2 (5 bases). The CDR3 is made up of 13 amino acids. The germline V gene has CDR1 SNHLY and CDR2 FYNNEI. V lost 6 bases and J lost 4, with 9 bases in between. CDR3 amino acids: CASSPLGTGELFF. The CDR3 DNA sequence: TGTGCCAGCAGCCCACTAGGCACCGGGGAGCTGTTTTTT.

V is TRBV11-3 and J is TRBJ2-5; unclear D gene. V was shortened by 0 bases and J by 7 bases, with 6 bases between the two germline ends. This CDR3 has 12 amino acids. In germline, CDR1 is SGHNT, CDR2 YENEEA. CDR3 DNA: TGTGCCAGCAGCTTAGACCGAGGGACCCAGTACTTC. Translation: CASSLDRGTQYF.

The chain recombines TRBV5-5 with TRBJ1-6; maybe TRBD1 (6 bases). V lost 4 bases and J lost 7, with 15 bases in between. CDR1 and CDR2 (germline): SGHKS, YYEKEE (reference sequence). The CDR3 runs 15 residues. In DNA, the CDR3 is TGTGCCAGCAGCGAGGTTTGGGGGGGCAATTCACCCCTCCACTTT. Its protein is CASSEVWGGNSPLHF.

The V call is TRBV30, the J call TRBJ2-7; tentative D call: TRBD1 (6 bases). The CDR3 sequence is 16 residues long. The germline V and J ends were trimmed by 4 bases and 2 bases, with 21 bases remaining between them. The germline gives CDR1 GTSNPN, CDR2 SVGIG (reference sequence). CDR3: CAWTRNRAGWAYEQYF. The CDR3, as DNA: TGTGCCTGGACCCGAAACAGGGCAGGGTGGGCCTACGAGCAGTACTTC. The variable domain in full, completed from reference TRBV30 and TRBJ2-7, reads SQTIHQWPATLVQPVGSPLSLECTVEGTSNPNLYWYRQAAGRGLQLLFYSVGIGQISSEVPQNLSASRPQDRQFILSSKKLLLSDSGFYLCAWTRNRAGWAYEQYFGPGTRLTVT.

This chain uses TRBV19 with TRBJ1-1; 8 nucleotides match TRBD1. Germline CDR1 LNHDA, CDR2 SQIVND (reference sequence). Losses at the gene ends were 3 bases for V and 5 bases for J; bases not matched to a gene: 8. The CDR3 is made up of 15 amino acids. The CDR3 region is CASSMRQGIITEAFF. CDR3 in DNA: TGTGCCAGTAGTATGCGACAGGGGATTATTACTGAAGCTTTCTTT.